These 25 T cell receptor beta chains were all obtained from the same sample, sequenced in a study of radiation and T cells in renal cell carcinoma. The treatment: 15 Gy SBRT to primary tumor, nephrectomy 4 weeks later. TCRdb's table, derived via immunoSEQ multiplex PCR, lists solely in-frame clones and lacks some. The sample lists about 22,000 clones, around 47% occurring once. Specimen: tumor tissue, collected from a patient whose treatment included radiotherapy and nephrectomy. All receptors derive from a woman aged 45-60 years with renal cell carcinoma.

V usage is TRBV15 and J usage is TRBJ2-3; D might be TRBD2 (5 bases). V was cut by 3 bases and J by 0 bases, with 7 bases left in between. CDR1 and CDR2 from the germline V gene are LNHNV and YYDKDF (reference sequence). CDR3 length equals 14 residues. In nucleotides, the CDR3 is TGTGCCACCAGCAGGGAGGAGAGCACAGATACGCAGTATTTT. Translating gives CATSREESTDTQYF.

The chain carries TRBV4-2 and TRBJ1-4, with 7 bases fitting TRBD1. V trimming: 6 bases; J trimming: 4 bases; junction bases outside the gene matches: 14. Per the germline V gene, CDR1 is LGHNA and CDR2 is YNFKEQ. The CDR3 loop spans 17 amino acids. DNA for the CDR3: TGTGCCAGCAGTTTCTACTATGACAGGGCGGTTAATGAAAAACTGTTTTTT. Translating gives CASSFYYDRAVNEKLFF.

Remarks on this clone: At one boundary the junction diverges from the germline segment, which might be a read error. This chain connects TRBV6-1 to TRBJ2-5; D is possibly TRBD1 (6 bases). Looked up from germline, CDR1 is MNHNS and CDR2 is SASEGT. The CDR3 runs to 15 residues. DNA of the CDR3: TGTGCCAGCAGCGAAGGGGACATCGGAGCCGAGGCCCAGTACTTC. Residues: CASSEGDIGAEAQYF.

CDR3: CASSPTSGVLGELFF. DNA for the CDR3: TGTGCCAGCAGCCCTACTAGCGGGGTTCTCGGGGAGCTGTTTTTT. The chain recombines TRBV9 with TRBJ2-2, with TRBD2 matching over 10 bases. Germline V gives CDR1 SGDLS, CDR2 YYNGEE. V lost 4 bases to trimming and J lost 7 bases; unmatched junction nucleotides: 7. The CDR3 totals 15 residues.

The chain carries TRBV5-1 and TRBJ2-7; 8 bases line up with TRBD1. The germline V gene has CDR1 SGHRS and CDR2 YFSETQ. The CDR3 sequence is 15 residues long. V was pared by 3 bases and J by 4 bases, with 9 bases of the junction left unmatched. CDR3 protein: CASSSGTGLGYEQYF. Here the CDR3 DNA reads TGCGCCAGCAGCTCAGGGACAGGACTTGGTTACGAGCAGTACTTC. Together with reference TRBV5-1 and TRBJ2-7, the CDR3 gives the full variable domain: KAGVTQTPRYLIKTRGQQVTLSCSPISGHRSVSWYQQTPGQGLQFLFEYFSETQRNKGNFPGRFSGRQFSNSRSEMNVSTLELGDSALYLCASSSGTGLGYEQYFGPGTRLTVT.

This chain joins TRBV2 and TRBJ2-5; 9 bases are a match to TRBD1. Trimming at V came to 6 bases and at J to 5 bases, leaving 10 bases not matched to a gene. The CDR3 has 15 amino acids. CDR1 and CDR2 from the germline V gene are SNHLY and FYNNEI. The CDR3 DNA sequence: TGTGCCAGCAGAGATACGGGACAGGGAATGGAGACCCAGTACTTC. It encodes CASRDTGQGMETQYF.

This chain connects TRBV2 to TRBJ1-1; 8 bases match TRBD1. The CDR3 totals 15 residues. Germline CDR1 and CDR2: SNHLY and FYNNEI. After removal of 2 bases from V and 7 bases from J, the junction contained 9 bases not matched to a gene. Here the CDR3 reads CASSEWGQEKIEAFF. CDR3 nucleotides: TGTGCCAGCAGTGAATGGGGACAGGAGAAAATTGAAGCTTTCTTT.

This chain links TRBV30 with TRBJ1-2; unclear D gene. The V end lost 2 bases, the J end lost 6 bases, and 7 bases lay between the germline ends. The CDR3 spans 11 residues. In germline, CDR1 is GTSNPN, CDR2 SVGIG (reference sequence). The CDR3 loop reads CAWSWQDGYTF. CDR3 nucleotides: TGTGCCTGGAGTTGGCAGGATGGCTACACCTTC.

This clone has a handful of counts. The V call is TRBV5-1, the J call TRBJ2-5, with 7 positions matching TRBD1. The CDR3 totals 14 residues. V dropped 4 bases and J dropped 4; count of bases not matched to a gene: 7. Germline values: CDR1 SGHRS, CDR2 YFSETQ. The CDR3 here is CASSEPQGPETQYF. The CDR3 bases are TGCGCCAGCAGCGAGCCACAGGGGCCAGAGACCCAGTACTTC. The entire variable domain, with the rest obtained from reference TRBV5-1 and TRBJ2-5, is as follows: KAGVTQTPRYLIKTRGQQVTLSCSPISGHRSVSWYQQTPGQGLQFLFEYFSETQRNKGNFPGRFSGRQFSNSRSEMNVSTLELGDSALYLCASSEPQGPETQYFGPGTRLLVL.

The rearrangement uses TRBV25-1 and TRBJ2-3; D remains ambiguous. The CDR3 loop spans 14 amino acids. V gave up 5 bases and J gave up 0 bases, with 9 bases separating them. In germline, CDR1 is MGHDK, CDR2 SYGVNS. DNA of the CDR3: TGTGCCAGCAGTTCGTGGGATAGCACAGATACGCAGTATTTT. This codes for CASSSWDSTDTQYF.

This clone was seen a few times. The chain joins TRBV19 to TRBJ1-1; D unclear. The CDR3 consists of 13 residues. Trimming took 5 bases from V and 4 from J, leaving 11 bases between them. Germline V CDR1 and CDR2: LNHDA, SQIVND (reference sequence). CDR3 bases: TGTGCCAGTAGTCAAGGGCTAAGCACTGAAGCTTTCTTT. Encoded protein: CASSQGLSTEAFF.

This clone is judged medium-sized (0.01 to 0.1%). This chain links TRBV7-9 with TRBJ2-1, with TRBD2 matching 11 bases. CDR3 length: 16 amino acids. Per germline, CDR1 SEHNR and CDR2 FQNEAQ (reference sequence). Trimming cost V 6 bases and J 2 bases; bases outside gene matches: 6. The CDR3 sequence: CASRRSGGATYNEQFF. CDR3 nucleotide sequence: TGTGCCAGCAGGCGTAGCGGGGGGGCAACCTACAATGAGCAGTTCTTC.

This chain uses TRBV9 with TRBJ1-1, with D unresolved. Germline lookup yields CDR1 SGDLS and CDR2 YYNGEE. Trimming took off 4 bases at V and 1 base at J, with 8 bases between the two ends. This CDR3 contains 13 residues. The CDR3 sequence: CASSPHTNTEAFF. CDR3 in DNA: TGTGCCAGCAGCCCCCATACGAACACTGAAGCTTTCTTT.

The V gene is TRBV6-1, the J gene TRBJ1-4; D may be TRBD1 (5 bases). V was trimmed by 2 bases and J by 4 bases, leaving 11 bases between them. CDR1 is MNHNS and CDR2 is SASEGT in the germline V gene. CDR3 length: 15 residues. The CDR3 bases are TGTGCCAGCAGTGAACAGCAGGGACTTAATGAAAAACTGTTTTTT. Protein product: CASSEQQGLNEKLFF.

This clone was detected a few times. V usage is TRBV11-2 and J usage is TRBJ2-7; 7 bases match TRBD2. CDR3 length equals 16 residues. Germline values: CDR1 SGHAT, CDR2 FQNNGV. The trim removed 6 bases at V and 3 bases at J, leaving 14 bases unmatched. CDR3 residues: CASRPQGAGSNYEQYF. For the CDR3, the DNA is TGTGCCAGCAGACCCCAGGGAGCGGGGTCCAACTACGAGCAGTACTTC. The variable domain in full, with the rest retrieved from reference TRBV11-2 and TRBJ2-7, is EAGVAQSPRYKIIEKRQSVAFWCNPISGHATLYWYQQILGQGPKLLIQFQNNGVVDDSQLPKDRFSAERLKGVDSTLKIQPAKLEDSAVYLCASRPQGAGSNYEQYFGPGTRLTVT.

About this clone itself: At one end the junction does not follow the germline gene, possibly because of a read error. The chain joins TRBV5-8 to TRBJ1-3; a weak D match, TRBD1 (6 bases). The CDR3 is 17 amino acids. Germline V gene lookup returns CDR1 SGHTS and CDR2 YDEGEE. The DNA of the CDR3 is TGCGCCAGCAGCCAAGGGGCAGGGGACTACTCTGGAAACACCATATATTTT. It translates to CASSQGAGDYSGNTIYF.

V and J are TRBV5-5 and TRBJ1-6; D remains ambiguous. Germline CDR1 and CDR2: SGHKS and YYEKEE (reference sequence). This CDR3 spans 17 amino acids. The V end lost 4 bases, the J end lost 6 bases, and 20 bases lay between the germline ends. The CDR3 region has the DNA TGTGCCAGCAGCCCGGAAGGCGCCTGGCGAGTTAATTCACCCCTCCACTTT. This gives the protein CASSPEGAWRVNSPLHF. Looking up the rest from reference TRBV5-5 and TRBJ1-6 gives the full variable domain: DAGVTQSPTHLIKTRGQQVTLRCSPISGHKSVSWYQQVLGQGPQFIFQYYEKEERGRGNFPDRFSARQFPNYSSELNVNALLLGDSALYLCASSPEGAWRVNSPLHFGNGTRLTVT.

As to this clone: Germline is not matched at one junction end, which may reflect a read error. The V and J genes are TRBV19 and TRBJ2-6; D gene uncertain. Looked up from germline, CDR1 is LNHDA and CDR2 is SQIVND (reference sequence). This CDR3 region has 19 residues. CDR3 sequence: CASSLEPGRIYSGANVLTF. In DNA, the CDR3 is TGTGCCAGTAGTTTAGAGCCGGGCCGAATCTACTCTGGGGCCAACGTCCTGACTTTC.

This rearrangement joins TRBV7-8 to TRBJ2-3; 11 bases map to TRBD2. The CDR3 contains 16 residues. Germline assignment: CDR1 SGHVS and CDR2 FQNEAQ. V shed 1 base, J shed 2 bases, and the junction held 2 bases outside the gene matches. The CDR3 DNA follows: TGTGCCAGCAGCTTAGTAGCGGGGGGGATCACAGATACGCAGTATTTT. Translation gives CASSLVAGGITDTQYF.

The chain combines TRBV5-6 with TRBJ1-2; D gene uncertain. The CDR3 sequence is 15 residues long. Germline loops: CDR1 SGHDT, CDR2 YYEEEE. Between the trimmed V and J ends, which lost 4 bases and 2 bases, there was a span of 15 bases. The CDR3 region is CASSLWWTHNYGYTF. The DNA for the CDR3 is TGTGCCAGCAGCCTGTGGTGGACCCACAACTATGGCTACACCTTC.

V and J are TRBV18 and TRBJ1-2; D remains ambiguous. CDR1 is KGHSH, CDR2 LQKENI, per germline. The CDR3 is 14 amino acids. The V gene lost 2 bases and the J gene lost 5 bases, with 12 bases spanning the gap. The DNA for the CDR3 is TGTGCCAGCTCACCAGGGGTCGGTCGATATGGCTACACCTTC. Its translation: CASSPGVGRYGYTF. The variable domain in full, completed from reference TRBV18 and TRBJ1-2, reads NAGVMQNPRHLVRRRGQEARLRCSPMKGHSHVYWYRQLPEEGLKFMVYLQKENIIDESGMPKERFSAEFPKEGPSILRIQQVVRGDSAAYFCASSPGVGRYGYTFGSGTRLTVV.

Relative to its sample, this clone is medium-sized. This chain connects TRBV19 to TRBJ2-2, with D perhaps TRBD1 (5 bases). The germline gives CDR1 LNHDA, CDR2 SQIVND (reference sequence). The ends were cut back, 0 bases at V and 7 bases at J, with 12 bases in the middle. This CDR3 spans 15 amino acids. The CDR3 sequence is CASSIEWQGGGELFF. CDR3 coding DNA: TGTGCCAGTAGTATAGAATGGCAGGGCGGCGGGGAGCTGTTTTTT.

The J gene is TRBJ2-2, the V gene TRBV13; D is ambiguous. V was clipped by 3 bases and J by 1 base, with 3 bases between them. The CDR3 is 13 residues long. Germline CDR1 reads PRHDT; CDR2 reads FYEKMQ (reference sequence). CDR3 loop: CASSFKNTGELFF. The CDR3, as DNA: TGTGCCAGCAGCTTTAAGAACACCGGGGAGCTGTTTTTT.

This clone came up a few times. The chain couples TRBV6-5 to TRBJ2-7; D not resolved. CDR1 and CDR2 from the germline V gene are MNHEY and SVGAGI. Trimming took off 6 bases at V and 0 bases at J, with 9 bases between the two ends. The CDR3 extends over 13 amino acids. This CDR3 is CASRQPFSYEQYF. The CDR3 coding sequence is TGTGCCAGCAGACAGCCCTTCTCCTACGAGCAGTACTTC.

This clone was seen a handful of times. The rearrangement uses TRBV7-2 and TRBJ2-1, with D uncertain. Between the trimmed V and J ends, which lost 0 bases and 10 bases, there was a span of 4 bases. This CDR3 is built from 11 residues. The germline V gene encodes CDR1 SGHTA and CDR2 FQGNSA. For the CDR3, the DNA is TGTGCCAGCAGCTTAGCCGTAGAGCAGTTCTTC. Translated, it gives CASSLAVEQFF.